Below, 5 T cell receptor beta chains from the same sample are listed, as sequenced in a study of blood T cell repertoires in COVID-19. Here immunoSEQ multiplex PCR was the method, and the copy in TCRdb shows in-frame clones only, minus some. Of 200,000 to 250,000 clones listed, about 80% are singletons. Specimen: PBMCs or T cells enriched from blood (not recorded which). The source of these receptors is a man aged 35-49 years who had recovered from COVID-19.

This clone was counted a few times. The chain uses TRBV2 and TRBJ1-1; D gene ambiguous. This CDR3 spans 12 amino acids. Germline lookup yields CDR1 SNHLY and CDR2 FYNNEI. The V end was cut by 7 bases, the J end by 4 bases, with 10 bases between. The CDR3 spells CASNLEATEAFF. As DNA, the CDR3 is TGTGCCAGCAACCTTGAGGCCACTGAAGCTTTCTTT.

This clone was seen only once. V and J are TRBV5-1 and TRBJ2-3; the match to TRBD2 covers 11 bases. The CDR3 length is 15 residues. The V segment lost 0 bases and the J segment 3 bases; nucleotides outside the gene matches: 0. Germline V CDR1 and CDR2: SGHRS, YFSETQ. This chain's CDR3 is CASSLASGRTDTQYF. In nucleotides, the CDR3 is TGCGCCAGCAGCTTGGCTAGCGGGAGGACAGATACGCAGTATTTT.

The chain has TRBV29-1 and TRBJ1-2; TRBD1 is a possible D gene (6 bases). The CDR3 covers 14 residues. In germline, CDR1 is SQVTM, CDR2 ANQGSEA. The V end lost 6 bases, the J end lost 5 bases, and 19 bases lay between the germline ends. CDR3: CSVHSGEGWYGYTF. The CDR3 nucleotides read TGCAGCGTCCACTCAGGGGAAGGATGGTATGGCTACACCTTC.

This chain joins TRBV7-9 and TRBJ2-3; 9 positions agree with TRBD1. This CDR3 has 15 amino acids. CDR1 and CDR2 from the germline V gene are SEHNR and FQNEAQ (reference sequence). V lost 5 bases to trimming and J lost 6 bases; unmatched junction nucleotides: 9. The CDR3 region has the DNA TGTGCCAGCAGCGGGGGGACAGGGAGCGGGGATACGCAGTATTTT. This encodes CASSGGTGSGDTQYF. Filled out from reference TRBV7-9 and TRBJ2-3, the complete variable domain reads DTGVSQNPRHKITKRGQNVTFRCDPISEHNRLYWYRQTLGQGPEFLTYFQNEAQLEKSRLLSDRFSAERPKGSFSTLEIQRTEQGDSAMYLCASSGGTGSGDTQYFGPGTRLTVL.

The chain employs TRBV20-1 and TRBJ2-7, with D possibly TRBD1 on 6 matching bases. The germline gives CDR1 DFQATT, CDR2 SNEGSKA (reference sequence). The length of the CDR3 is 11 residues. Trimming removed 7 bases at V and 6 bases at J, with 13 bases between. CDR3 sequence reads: CSGRSGAEQYF. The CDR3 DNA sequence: TGCAGTGGTAGGTCAGGGGCCGAGCAGTACTTC.